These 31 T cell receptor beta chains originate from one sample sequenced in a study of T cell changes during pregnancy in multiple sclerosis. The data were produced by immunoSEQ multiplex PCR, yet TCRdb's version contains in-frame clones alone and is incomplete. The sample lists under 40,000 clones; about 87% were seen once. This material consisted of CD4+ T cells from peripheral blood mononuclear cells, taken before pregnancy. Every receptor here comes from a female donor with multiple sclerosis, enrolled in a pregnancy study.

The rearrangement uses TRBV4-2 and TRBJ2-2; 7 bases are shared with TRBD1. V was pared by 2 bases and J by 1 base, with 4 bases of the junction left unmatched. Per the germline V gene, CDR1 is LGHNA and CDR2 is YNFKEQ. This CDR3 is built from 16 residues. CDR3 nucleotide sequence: TGTGCCAGCAGCCAAACGACAGGGATGAACACCGGGGAGCTGTTTTTT. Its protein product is CASSQTTGMNTGELFF.

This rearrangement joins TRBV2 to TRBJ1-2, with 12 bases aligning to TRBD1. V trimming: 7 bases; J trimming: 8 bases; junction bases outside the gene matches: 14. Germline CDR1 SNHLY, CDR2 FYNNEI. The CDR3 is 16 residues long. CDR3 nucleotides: TGTGCCAGCACCGGGAGGGACAGGGGGCGCGAAGAAGGCTACACCTTC. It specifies CASTGRDRGREEGYTF.

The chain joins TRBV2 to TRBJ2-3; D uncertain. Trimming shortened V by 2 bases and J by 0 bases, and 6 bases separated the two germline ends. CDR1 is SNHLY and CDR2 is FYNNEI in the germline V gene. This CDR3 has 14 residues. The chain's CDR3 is CASSERVSTDTQYF. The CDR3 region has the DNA TGTGCCAGCAGTGAACGGGTTAGCACAGATACGCAGTATTTT.

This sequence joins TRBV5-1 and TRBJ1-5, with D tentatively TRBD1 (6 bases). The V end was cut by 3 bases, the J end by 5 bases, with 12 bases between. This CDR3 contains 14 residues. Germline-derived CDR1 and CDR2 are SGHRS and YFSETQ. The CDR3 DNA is TGCGCCAGCAGCTCTGGGACACCCGATCAGCCCCAGCATTTT. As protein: CASSSGTPDQPQHF.

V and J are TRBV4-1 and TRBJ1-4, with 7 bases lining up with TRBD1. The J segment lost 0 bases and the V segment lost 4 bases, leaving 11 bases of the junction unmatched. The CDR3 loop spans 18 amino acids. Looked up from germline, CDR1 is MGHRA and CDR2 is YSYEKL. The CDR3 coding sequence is TGCGCCAGCAGCCGCAGAGCCGGGACAGATGCAACTAATGAAAAACTGTTTTTT. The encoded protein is CASSRRAGTDATNEKLFF.

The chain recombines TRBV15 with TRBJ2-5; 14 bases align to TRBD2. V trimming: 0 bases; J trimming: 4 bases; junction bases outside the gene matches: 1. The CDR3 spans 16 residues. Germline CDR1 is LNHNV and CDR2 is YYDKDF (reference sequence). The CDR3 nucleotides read TGTGCCACCAGCAGAGATGGACTAGCGGGGGGAGAGACCCAGTACTTC. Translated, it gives CATSRDGLAGGETQYF.

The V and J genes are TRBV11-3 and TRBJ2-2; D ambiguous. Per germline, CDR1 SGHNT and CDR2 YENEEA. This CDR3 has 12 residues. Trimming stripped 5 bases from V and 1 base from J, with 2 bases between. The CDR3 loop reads CASSQNTGELFF. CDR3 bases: TGTGCCAGCAGCCAGAACACCGGGGAGCTGTTTTTT.

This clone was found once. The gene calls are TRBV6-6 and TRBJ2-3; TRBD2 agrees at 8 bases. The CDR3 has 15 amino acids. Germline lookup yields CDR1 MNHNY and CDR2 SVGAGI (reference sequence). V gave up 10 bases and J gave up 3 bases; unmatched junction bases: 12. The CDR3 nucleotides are TGTGCCACCTCCTCGGTCGGGGGGGGGACAGATACGCAGTATTTT. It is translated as CATSSVGGGTDTQYF.

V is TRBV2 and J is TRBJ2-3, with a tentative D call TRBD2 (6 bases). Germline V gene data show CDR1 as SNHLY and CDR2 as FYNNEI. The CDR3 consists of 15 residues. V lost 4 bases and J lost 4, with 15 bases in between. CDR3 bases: TGTGCCAGCAGTGGGGGTACGGTAGCGGCAGATACGCAGTATTTT. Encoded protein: CASSGGTVAADTQYF.

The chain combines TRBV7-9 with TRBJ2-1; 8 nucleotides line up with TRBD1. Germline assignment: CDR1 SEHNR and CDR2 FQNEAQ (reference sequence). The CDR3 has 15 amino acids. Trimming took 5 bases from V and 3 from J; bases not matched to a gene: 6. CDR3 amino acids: CASSVGTGGYNEQFF. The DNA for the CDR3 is TGTGCCAGCAGCGTCGGGACAGGAGGCTACAATGAGCAGTTCTTC. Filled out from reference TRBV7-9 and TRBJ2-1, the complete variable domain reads DTGVSQNPRHKITKRGQNVTFRCDPISEHNRLYWYRQTLGQGPEFLTYFQNEAQLEKSRLLSDRFSAERPKGSFSTLEIQRTEQGDSAMYLCASSVGTGGYNEQFFGPGTRLTVL.

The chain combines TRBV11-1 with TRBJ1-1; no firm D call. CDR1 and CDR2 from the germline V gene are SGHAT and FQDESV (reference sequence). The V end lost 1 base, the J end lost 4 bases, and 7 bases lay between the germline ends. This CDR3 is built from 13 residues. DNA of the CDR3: TGTGCCAGCAGCTTAGAGATCGGCACTGAAGCTTTCTTT. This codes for CASSLEIGTEAFF.

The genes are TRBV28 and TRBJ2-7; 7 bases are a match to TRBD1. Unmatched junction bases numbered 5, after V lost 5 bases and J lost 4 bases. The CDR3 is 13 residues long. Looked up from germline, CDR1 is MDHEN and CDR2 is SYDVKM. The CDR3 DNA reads TGTGCCAGCAGTGGGACAGTTGTTTACGAGCAGTACTTC. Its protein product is CASSGTVVYEQYF. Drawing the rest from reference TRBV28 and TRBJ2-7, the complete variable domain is DVKVTQSSRYLVKRTGEKVFLECVQDMDHENMFWYRQDPGLGLRLIYFSYDVKMKEKGDIPEGYSVSREKKERFSLILESASTNQTSMYLCASSGTVVYEQYFGPGTRLTVT.

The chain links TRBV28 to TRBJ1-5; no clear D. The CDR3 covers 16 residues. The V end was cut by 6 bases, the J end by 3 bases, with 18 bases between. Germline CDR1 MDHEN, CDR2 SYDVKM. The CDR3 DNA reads TGTGCCAGCAGCGGAGTACATGGCCCTTACAATCAGCCCCAGCATTTT. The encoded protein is CASSGVHGPYNQPQHF.

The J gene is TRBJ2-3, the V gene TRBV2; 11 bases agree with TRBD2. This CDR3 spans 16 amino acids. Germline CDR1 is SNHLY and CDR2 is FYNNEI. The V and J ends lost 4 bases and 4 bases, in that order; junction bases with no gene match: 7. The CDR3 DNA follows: TGTGCCAGCAGTGGGCTAGCGGGGGGCGGGGCAGATACGCAGTATTTT. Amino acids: CASSGLAGGGADTQYF.

The CDR3 protein is CASSSYGTANTGELFF. As DNA, the CDR3 is TGTGCCAGCAGCTCATACGGGACAGCGAACACCGGGGAGCTGTTTTTT. The chain has TRBV13 and TRBJ2-2; 7 bases fit TRBD1. The CDR3 covers 16 residues. Germline CDR1 PRHDT, CDR2 FYEKMQ (reference sequence). V lost 4 bases and J lost 0; bases outside the gene matches: 5.

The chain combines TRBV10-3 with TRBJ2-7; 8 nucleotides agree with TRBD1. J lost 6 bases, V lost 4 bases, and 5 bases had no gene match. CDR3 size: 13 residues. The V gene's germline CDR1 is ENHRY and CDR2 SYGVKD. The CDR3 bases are TGTGCCATCAGTGGGCTACAGGGGGGCGAGCAGTACTTC. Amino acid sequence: CAISGLQGGEQYF.

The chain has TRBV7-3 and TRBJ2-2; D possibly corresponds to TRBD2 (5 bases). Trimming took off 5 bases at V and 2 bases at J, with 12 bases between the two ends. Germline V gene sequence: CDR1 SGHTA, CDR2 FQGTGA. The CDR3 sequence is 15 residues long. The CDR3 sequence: CASSPERTNTGELFF. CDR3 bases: TGTGCCAGCAGCCCGGAACGGACTAACACCGGGGAGCTGTTTTTT. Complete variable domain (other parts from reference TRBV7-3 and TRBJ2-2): GAGVSQTPSNKVTEKGKYVELRCDPISGHTALYWYRQSLGQGPEFLIYFQGTGAADDSGLPNDRFFAVRPEGSVSTLKIQRTERGDSAVYLCASSPERTNTGELFFGEGSRLTVL.

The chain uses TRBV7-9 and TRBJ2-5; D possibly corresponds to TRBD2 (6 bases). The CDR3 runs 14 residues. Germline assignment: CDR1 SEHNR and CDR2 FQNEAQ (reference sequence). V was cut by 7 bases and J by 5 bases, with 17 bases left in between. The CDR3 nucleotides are TGTGCCAGCAACCGGGCGTCCGCGGGGGAGACCCAGTACTTC. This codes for CASNRASAGETQYF.

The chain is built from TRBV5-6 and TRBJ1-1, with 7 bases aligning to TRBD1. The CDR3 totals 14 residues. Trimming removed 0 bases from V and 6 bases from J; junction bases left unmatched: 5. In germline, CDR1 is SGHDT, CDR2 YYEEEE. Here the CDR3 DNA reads TGTGCCAGCAGCTTGGTAAACAGGGGCGCTGAAGCTTTCTTT. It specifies CASSLVNRGAEAFF.

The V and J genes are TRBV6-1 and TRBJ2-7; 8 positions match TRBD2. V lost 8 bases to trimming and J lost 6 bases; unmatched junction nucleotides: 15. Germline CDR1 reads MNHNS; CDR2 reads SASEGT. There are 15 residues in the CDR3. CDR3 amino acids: CASLPREGLGVEQYF. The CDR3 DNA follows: TGTGCCAGCCTACCCCGGGAGGGGTTGGGCGTCGAGCAGTACTTC.

CDR3 residues: CASSLGGLVRETQYF. DNA of the CDR3: TGTGCCAGCAGCTTAGGGGGACTAGTTCGGGAGACCCAGTACTTC. The rearrangement uses TRBV7-2 and TRBJ2-5, with 8 bases that match TRBD2. Germline CDR1 and CDR2: SGHTA and FQGNSA. V trimming: 1 base; J trimming: 5 bases; junction bases outside the gene matches: 6. The CDR3 consists of 15 residues.

The CDR3 bases are TGTGCCAGCAGCCGGTCCGGGACTAGCGGGGATACGCAGTATTTT. Its protein product is CASSRSGTSGDTQYF. The chain joins TRBV11-2 to TRBJ2-3, with 12 bases matching TRBD2. This CDR3 is 15 amino acids long. Germline CDR1 reads SGHAT; CDR2 reads FQNNGV. With 5 bases clipped from V and 6 bases from J, the junction kept 6 bases outside the gene matches.

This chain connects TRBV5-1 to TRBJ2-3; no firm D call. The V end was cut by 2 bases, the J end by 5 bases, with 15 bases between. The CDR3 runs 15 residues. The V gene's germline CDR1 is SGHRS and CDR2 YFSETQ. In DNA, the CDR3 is TGCGCCAGCAGCTTCTTCCCAAGGCCGGGAGATACGCAGTATTTT. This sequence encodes CASSFFPRPGDTQYF.

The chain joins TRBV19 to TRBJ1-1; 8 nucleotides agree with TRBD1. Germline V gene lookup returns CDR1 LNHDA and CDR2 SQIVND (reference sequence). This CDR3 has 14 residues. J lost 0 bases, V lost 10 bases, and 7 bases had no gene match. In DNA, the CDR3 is TGTGCCACCGGGACAGGCCTGATGAACACTGAAGCTTTCTTT. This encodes CATGTGLMNTEAFF.

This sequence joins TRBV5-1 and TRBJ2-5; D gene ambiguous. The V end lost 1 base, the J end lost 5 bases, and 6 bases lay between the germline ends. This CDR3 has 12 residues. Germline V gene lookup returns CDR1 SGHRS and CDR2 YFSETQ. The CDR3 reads CASSLYPETQYF. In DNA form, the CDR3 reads TGCGCCAGCAGCTTGTATCCTGAGACCCAGTACTTC.

The CDR3 coding sequence is TGCGCCAGCAGCTTGTCAGGGACTCGCTGGGGCACTGAAGCTTTCTTT. Translated, it gives CASSLSGTRWGTEAFF. The V gene is TRBV5-1, the J gene TRBJ1-1; tentative D call: TRBD1 (5 bases). Trimming took 1 base from V and 4 from J, leaving 17 bases between them. The CDR3 runs to 16 residues. The germline V gene encodes CDR1 SGHRS and CDR2 YFSETQ.

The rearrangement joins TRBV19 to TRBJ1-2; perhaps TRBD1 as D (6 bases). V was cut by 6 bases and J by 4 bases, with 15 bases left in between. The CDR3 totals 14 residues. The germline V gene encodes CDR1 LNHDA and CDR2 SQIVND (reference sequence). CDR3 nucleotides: TGTGCCAGTAGGGACAGACCGACCCTCTATGGCTACACCTTC. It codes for CASRDRPTLYGYTF.

CDR3 loop: CASRRTGGVEKLFF. The CDR3 DNA reads as TGTGCCAGCAGGCGTACAGGGGGAGTTGAAAAACTGTTTTTT. The rearrangement joins TRBV7-2 to TRBJ1-4; 8 bases map to TRBD1. The CDR3 extends over 14 amino acids. V lost 6 bases to trimming and J lost 7 bases; unmatched junction nucleotides: 7. CDR1 is SGHTA and CDR2 is FQGNSA in the germline V gene.

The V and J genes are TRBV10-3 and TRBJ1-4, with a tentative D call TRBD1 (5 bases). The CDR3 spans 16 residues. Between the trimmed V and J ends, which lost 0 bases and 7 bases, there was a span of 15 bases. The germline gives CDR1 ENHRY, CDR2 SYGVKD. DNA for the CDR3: TGTGCCATCAGTGAGTCAATCCGGGGGAAAGCTGAAAAACTGTTTTTT. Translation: CAISESIRGKAEKLFF.

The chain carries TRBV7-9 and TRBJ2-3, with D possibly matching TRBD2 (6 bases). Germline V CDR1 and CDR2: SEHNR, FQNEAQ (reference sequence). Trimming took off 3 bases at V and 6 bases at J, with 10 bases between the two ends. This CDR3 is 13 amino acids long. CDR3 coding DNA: TGTGCCAGCAGCTTTGACGGGGGTGATACGCAGTATTTT. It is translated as CASSFDGGDTQYF.

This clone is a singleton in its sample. The CDR3 nucleotides are TGTGCCAGCAGCTTGGAGGGCGGGGGAGACTACAATGAGCAGTTCTTC. Protein product: CASSLEGGGDYNEQFF. The chain links TRBV5-4 to TRBJ2-1; 7 nucleotides line up with TRBD2. Trimming took 0 bases from V and 3 from J; bases not matched to a gene: 6. This CDR3 region has 16 residues. The germline CDR1 and CDR2 sequences are SGHNT and YYREEE (reference sequence). The full variable domain, completed using reference TRBV5-4 and TRBJ2-1, is ETGVTQSPTHLIKTRGQQVTLRCSSQSGHNTVSWYQQALGQGPQFIFQYYREEENGRGNFPPRFSGLQFPNYSSELNVNALELDDSALYLCASSLEGGGDYNEQFFGPGTRLTVL.